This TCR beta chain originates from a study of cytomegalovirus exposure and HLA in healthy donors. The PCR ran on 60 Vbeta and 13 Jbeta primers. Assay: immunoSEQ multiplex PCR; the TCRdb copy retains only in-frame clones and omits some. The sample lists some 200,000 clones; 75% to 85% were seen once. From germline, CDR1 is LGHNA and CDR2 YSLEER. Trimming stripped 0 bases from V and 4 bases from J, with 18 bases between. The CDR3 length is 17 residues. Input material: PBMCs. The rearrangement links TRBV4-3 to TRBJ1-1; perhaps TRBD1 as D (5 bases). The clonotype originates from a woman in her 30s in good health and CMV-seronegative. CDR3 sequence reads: CASSQEAQGGLGTEAFF. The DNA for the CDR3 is TGCGCCAGCAGCCAAGAGGCCCAGGGAGGGTTGGGCACTGAAGCTTTCTTT.